This T cell receptor beta chain came from a study of identical twins. TCRdb re-called the 5' RACE reads with MiXCR, one entry per CDR3 protein. The sample yields a few hundred thousand distinct CDR3 sequences, 13% to 15% seen once. V dropped 8 bases and J dropped 3 bases, with 17 bases sitting between them. Germline lookup yields CDR1 MNHNS and CDR2 SASEGT. The CDR3 is 15 amino acids. This clonotype appeared a few times. All donors were healthy, and all were Caucasian. These data were likewise used in another study, on yellow fever vaccine responses in identical twins.

This rearrangement joins TRBV6-1 to TRBJ2-1, with D perhaps matching TRBD2 (6 bases). Sequencing used CD4+ T cells sorted from blood. This TCR derives from a woman between 18 and 29 years old in good health. Here the CDR3 DNA reads TGTGCCAGCCATTTCCTTCGGGACTTCTACAATGAGCAGTTCTTC. Its protein product is CASHFLRDFYNEQFF.